The 25 T cell receptor beta chains below all came from one sample that was sequenced in a study of human T cells and chemical hapten exposure (dated by TCRdb to the early 2020s). The library was built by means of RACE. TCRdb lists the instrument as NextSeq 500. TCRdb reprocessed the public reads (quality trimming at Q25 with fastp, clone calling with MiXCR) and kept in-frame beta chains. Duplicate CDR3 protein sequences are folded into a single record with the most common DNA and genes. In this sample the table shows tens of thousands of distinct CDR3 sequences, roughly 7.2% of which occur a single time. The leading ten clones occupy roughly 1.4% of the sample. The time point label here, explained by the study, means: patch test 1, 2 weeks after DPC sensitization. This specimen's treatment or condition label, interpreted: therapeutic diphenylcyclopropenone sensitization with weekly scalp DPC. The sequenced sample was whole blood, obtained in connection with sensitization to the hapten diphenylcyclopropenone (DPC). The origin of the receptors is a woman in her twenties or thirties with alopecia areata. Some clones in this sample may be carry-over from other donors' samples.

Many counts were recorded for this clonotype. V and J are TRBV7-2 and TRBJ2-5; 10 bases line up with TRBD2. Trimming cost V 3 bases and J 1 base; bases outside gene matches: 2. From germline, CDR1 is SGHTA and CDR2 FQGNSA. This CDR3 has 15 amino acids. The CDR3 protein is CASSLASGGQETQYF. The CDR3, as DNA: TGTGCCAGCAGCTTGGCTAGCGGGGGCCAAGAGACCCAGTACTTC.

This clonotype was seen ten or more times. The chain uses TRBV12-3 or TRBV12-4 and TRBJ1-2; 7 bases line up with TRBD1. J was trimmed by 4 bases and V by 2 bases; bases with no gene match: 10. The length of the CDR3 is 16 residues. The CDR3 region is CASSLYPPAGGYGYTF. CDR3 sequence (DNA): TGTGCCAGCAGTTTATACCCCCCGGCAGGGGGCTATGGCTACACCTTC.

This clonotype was observed at least ten times. The rearrangement links TRBV20-1 to TRBJ1-1; D remains unclear. V was shortened by 5 bases and J by 0 bases, with 10 bases between the two germline ends. The CDR3 has 13 residues. Germline lookup yields CDR1 DFQATT and CDR2 SNEGSKA (reference sequence). The CDR3 spells CSARRFMNTEAFF. As DNA, the CDR3 is TGCAGTGCTCGGCGCTTCATGAACACTGAAGCTTTCTTT.

This clonotype has only a few counts. The rearrangement uses TRBV6-4 and TRBJ1-1; 8 nucleotides match TRBD1. Trimming at V came to 7 bases and at J to 5 bases, leaving 9 bases not matched to a gene. The germline V gene has CDR1 MRHNA and CDR2 SNTAGT. This CDR3 spans 14 amino acids. In DNA, the CDR3 is TGTGCCAGCAAGCTCCAGGGGGCTTCTACTGAAGCTTTCTTT. As protein: CASKLQGASTEAFF.

The chain couples TRBV7-8 to TRBJ1-6; D unclear. Looked up from germline, CDR1 is SGHVS and CDR2 is FQNEAQ. V was clipped by 0 bases and J by 4 bases, with 7 bases between them. The CDR3 is 15 amino acids. Written as DNA, the CDR3 is TGTGCCAGCAGCTTAGCTTTGGGGTATAATTCACCCCTCCACTTT. It is translated as CASSLALGYNSPLHF.

In regard to this clonotype: This may be a read error: a much more frequent sequence differs by one nucleotide. The chain has TRBV12-3 or TRBV12-4 and TRBJ2-6; possible D gene TRBD2, 6 bases. This CDR3 has 18 residues. CDR3 amino acids: CASGPEWRDPSGTNVLTF. Written as DNA, the CDR3 is TGTGCCAGCGGGCCAGAGTGGAGGGATCCCTCTGGGACCAACGTCCTGACTTTC.

The chain couples TRBV5-1 to TRBJ1-1; a possible D gene is TRBD1 (5 bases). This CDR3 comprises 14 residues. CDR1 SGHRS and CDR2 YFSETQ come from the germline V gene. Trimming took off 1 base at V and 3 bases at J, with 10 bases between the two ends. The chain's CDR3 is CASSLWGTDTEAFF. CDR3 bases: TGCGCCAGCAGCTTGTGGGGGACGGACACTGAAGCTTTCTTT.

This clonotype was observed a few times. This chain connects TRBV7-2 to TRBJ2-3, with D possibly TRBD2 on 6 matching bases. V lost 1 base, J lost 3 bases, and 8 bases lay in between. The CDR3 is 14 amino acids. Germline V gives CDR1 SGHTA, CDR2 FQGNSA. The CDR3 here is CASSLVEGTDTQYF. The CDR3 coding sequence is TGTGCCAGCAGCTTAGTGGAGGGTACAGATACGCAGTATTTT.

The sample holds many counts of this clonotype. The V call is TRBV7-2, the J call TRBJ2-2; D unclear. V was pared by 1 base and J by 0 bases, with 9 bases between. Germline CDR1 is SGHTA and CDR2 is FQGNSA. This CDR3 has 16 amino acids. DNA for the CDR3: TGTGCCAGCAGCTTAGAGAGCGAAGCGAACACCGGGGAGCTGTTTTTT. Translated, it gives CASSLESEANTGELFF.

The sample holds many counts of this clonotype. The V gene is TRBV12-3 or TRBV12-4, the J gene TRBJ1-1; possible D gene TRBD1, 6 bases. The CDR3 spans 16 residues. V lost 7 bases and J lost 0, with 18 bases in between. CDR3 in DNA: TGTGCCAGCACTATAAGCGGGGGGCCCATGAACACTGAAGCTTTCTTT. Its translation: CASTISGGPMNTEAFF.

This clonotype was recorded at least ten times. The chain combines TRBV4-2 with TRBJ2-1; D not resolved. The germline gives CDR1 LGHNA, CDR2 YNFKEQ. V was trimmed by 2 bases and J by 7 bases, leaving 15 bases between them. The CDR3 spans 15 residues. CDR3 sequence reads: CASSQNSAPINEQFF. The DNA of the CDR3 is TGTGCCAGCAGCCAAAACTCCGCCCCCATTAATGAGCAGTTCTTC.

The chain has TRBV19 and TRBJ1-5, with TRBD1 as a possible D gene (6 bases). The germline gives CDR1 LNHDA, CDR2 SQIVND (reference sequence). This CDR3 is 17 amino acids long. The V and J ends lost 1 base and 0 bases respectively, with 13 bases between them. The CDR3 loop is CASSIAGEGVSNQPQHF. In DNA form, the CDR3 reads TGTGCCAGTAGTATAGCGGGGGAGGGGGTTAGCAATCAGCCCCAGCATTTT.

Of note for this clonotype: A read error may be the cause here, since a much bigger clone is one base away. The chain employs TRBV20-1 and TRBJ2-1; D may match TRBD1 or TRBD2 (5 bases each). Germline values: CDR1 DFQATT, CDR2 SNEGSKA (reference sequence). The CDR3 loop spans 15 amino acids. DNA of the CDR3: TGCATTGCTAGAGTTGAGGGGAGAACCTACAATGAGCAGTTCTTC. It codes for CIARVEGRTYNEQFF.

This clonotype has at least ten counts. V gene TRBV12-3 or TRBV12-4 combines with J gene TRBJ1-6, with D unclear. The CDR3 is 13 residues long. Deletions cut 6 bases from V and 10 bases from J, with 13 bases between. The CDR3 spells CASRRSIQSPLHF. The CDR3 nucleotides read TGTGCCAGCAGGAGGTCGATCCAATCACCCCTCCACTTT.

The rearrangement joins TRBV2 to TRBJ2-3, with a weak D call TRBD2 (6 bases). This CDR3 is built from 13 residues. V shed 6 bases and J shed 3 bases, with 10 bases lying between them. Germline V gene lookup returns CDR1 SNHLY and CDR2 FYNNEI. The CDR3 nucleotides read TGTGCCAGCAGGCGGGACTTTACAGATACGCAGTATTTT. It yields the protein CASRRDFTDTQYF.

There are many counts of this clonotype. The chain has TRBV2 and TRBJ2-3; 10 bases line up with TRBD1. CDR1 and CDR2 from the germline V gene are SNHLY and FYNNEI. V shed 5 bases, J shed 0 bases, and the junction held 11 bases outside the gene matches. This CDR3 spans 18 amino acids. The CDR3 spells CASSFLPGGQGSTDTQYF. Here the CDR3 DNA reads TGTGCCAGCAGTTTTCTACCTGGGGGACAGGGGAGCACAGATACGCAGTATTTT.

The V gene is TRBV7-2, the J gene TRBJ2-1; 12 bases fit TRBD2. The CDR3 spans 17 residues. Germline CDR1 reads SGHTA; CDR2 reads FQGNSA. J was trimmed by 5 bases and V by 0 bases; bases with no gene match: 5. The CDR3 protein is CASSLAPSGGGNNEQFF. Written as DNA, the CDR3 is TGTGCCAGCAGCTTAGCGCCTAGCGGGGGGGGTAACAATGAGCAGTTCTTC.

The sample holds a few counts of this clonotype. A much larger clone is a single base away; this may be a read error. The V and J genes are TRBV2 and TRBJ2-7; no clear D gene. CDR3 length: 11 amino acids. Germline lookup yields CDR1 SNHLY and CDR2 FYNNEI. V dropped 5 bases and J dropped 2 bases, with 4 bases sitting between them. CDR3 sequence reads: CASSFAYEQYF. CDR3 nucleotide sequence: TGTGCCAGCAGTTTTGCCTACGAGCAGTACTTC. The whole variable domain, remainder taken from reference TRBV2 and TRBJ2-7, is EPEVTQTPSHQVTQMGQEVILRCVPISNHLYFYWYRQILGQKVEFLVSFYNNEISEKSEIFDDQFSVERPDGSNFTLKIRSTKLEDSAMYFCASSFAYEQYFGPGTRLTVT.

This clonotype has a count of ten or more. The V gene is TRBV21-1, the J gene TRBJ2-7; no DNA check was done on the table's D call, TRBD1. TRBV21-1 is tagged as a pseudogene. This CDR3 is 14 amino acids long. CDR3 coding DNA: TGTGCCAGCAGCAGAAGGGGGTGCCCCTACGAGCAGTACTTC. Translating gives CASSRRGCPYEQYF.

Ten or more counts support this clonotype. The chain is built from TRBV15 and TRBJ2-5; D is undetermined. Germline V gene data show CDR1 as LNHNV and CDR2 as YYDKDF (reference sequence). The CDR3 is 13 residues long. V lost 1 base and J 0 bases, leaving 3 bases between the germline ends. The CDR3 is CATSRGYQETQYF. The CDR3 region has the DNA TGTGCCACCAGCAGAGGGTACCAAGAGACCCAGTACTTC. Full variable domain (rest looked up from reference TRBV15 and TRBJ2-5): DAMVIQNPRYQVTQFGKPVTLSCSQTLNHNVMYWYQQKSSQAPKLLFHYYDKDFNNEADTPDNFQSRRPNTSFCFLDIRSPGLGDTAMYLCATSRGYQETQYFGPGTRLLVL.

Ten or more counts support this clonotype. The chain has TRBV9 and TRBJ2-3; 7 nucleotides line up with TRBD2. The germline V gene encodes CDR1 SGDLS and CDR2 YYNGEE. V was pared by 4 bases and J by 6 bases, with 17 bases of the junction left unmatched. The CDR3 runs 17 residues. CDR3 in amino acids: CASSPLGVAGVLDTQYF. CDR3 in DNA: TGTGCCAGCAGCCCCCTCGGGGTGGCGGGGGTTTTGGATACGCAGTATTTT. The variable domain in full, with the rest retrieved from reference TRBV9 and TRBJ2-3, is DSGVTQTPKHLITATGQRVTLRCSPRSGDLSVYWYQQSLDQGLQFLIQYYNGEERAKGNILERFSAQQFPDLHSELNLSSLELGDSALYFCASSPLGVAGVLDTQYFGPGTRLTVL.

This rearrangement joins TRBV12-3 or TRBV12-4 to TRBJ2-7; 11 bases fit TRBD2. CDR3 length equals 17 residues. Trimming cost V 2 bases and J 5 bases; bases outside gene matches: 11. CDR3 sequence reads: CASSLRSASGGFHEQYF. CDR3 sequence (DNA): TGTGCCAGCAGTTTAAGATCGGCTAGCGGGGGGTTCCACGAGCAGTACTTC.

This clonotype was seen many times. This rearrangement joins TRBV20-1 to TRBJ2-1; 8 positions match TRBD2. Germline CDR1 and CDR2: DFQATT and SNEGSKA (reference sequence). V lost 6 bases and J lost 5; bases outside the gene matches: 12. The CDR3 runs 15 residues. CDR3 amino acids: CSASRGGQSNNEQFF. Here the CDR3 DNA reads TGCAGTGCGAGCCGCGGGGGGCAATCCAACAATGAGCAGTTCTTC.

This clonotype was observed a handful of times. The V call is TRBV20-1, the J call TRBJ2-3; the match to TRBD1 covers 8 bases. This CDR3 contains 13 residues. V lost 0 bases to trimming and J lost 5 bases; unmatched junction nucleotides: 1. Germline V CDR1 and CDR2: DFQATT, SNEGSKA (reference sequence). For the CDR3, the DNA is TGCAGTGCTAGAGATACAGGGGGAGATACGCAGTATTTT. It encodes CSARDTGGDTQYF.

The chain couples TRBV6-2 or TRBV6-3 to TRBJ2-1; perhaps TRBD2 as D (6 bases). V was clipped by 5 bases and J by 7 bases, with 15 bases between them. This CDR3 contains 14 residues. The germline gives CDR1 MNHEY, CDR2 SVGEGT. The CDR3 reads CASSTGTRTNEQFF. DNA of the CDR3: TGTGCCAGCAGTACCGGGACTCGGACGAATGAGCAGTTCTTC.